Detailed here is one TCR beta chain. Its antigen remains unidentified. No qualities accompany the bases; no much larger clone lies one base away. Each donor gave one peripheral blood draw, averaging around 0.11 L, which was collected into heparinised tubes. Using a panel that included CD45RO, CCR7, CD25, CD127, CD95 and CD27, naive, central memory, regulatory and stem cell-like memory CD4+ T cells were sorted on a BD FACSAria II. Every sorted population had a purity above 98%. Right away, PBMCs were isolated by Lymphoprep density gradient centrifugation and were stained directly, with no culture step. So that batch effects would be minimized, each experiment stained and sorted samples in pairs, pairing one healthy donor with one patient. The High Capacity cDNA Reverse Transcription Kit was used to reverse transcribe all of the isolated RNA, meaning that expressed TCRB transcripts were what got sequenced. Deep immunoSEQ sequencing was performed on naive, central memory and regulatory T cell samples, with an average of around 3.5 million total reads per sample. Sorted cells were lysed in RLT buffer and RNA was extracted with DNase-treated RNeasy Micro or Mini kits, depending on cell number. Each cell subset was processed separately to prevent cross-contamination, with patient and healthy donor samples processed together. TCRB sequences were amplified from cDNA with the immunoSEQ multiplex PCR, producing 87-bp fragments spanning the CDR3 region. Sequencing of the amplicons was performed on the Illumina HiSeq platform. Per the authors' processing: PCR bias was corrected computationally using synthetic template baselines, and reads within Hamming distance 2 were collapsed, with unmergeable singletons discarded. Reads were aligned against IMGT so that V, D and J genes, CDR3 length and insertions or deletions at six rearrangement sites could be assigned. Within each subset, clonotype counts were normalized to the number of sorted cells before true diversity and Gini coefficients were calculated with the tcR R package. Repertoire sharing was quantified using the overlap coefficient calculated on TCRB nucleotide sequences. This is the immuneACCESS table as TCRdb keeps it, with only in-frame sequences that have V and J called. A part of the clones is gone; compared with another copy, unresolved V genes explain less than half, and the rest is unexplained. D and trimming come from the DNA, and the V and J calls and clone size come from that table. The sample includes 300,000 to 400,000 clones, with 9.3% observed a single time. About 1% of the sample is taken by the ten largest.

The data were taken from a study of beta chain features in type 1 diabetes (dated by TCRdb to 2017 to 2018). With regard to the full study: Mean age, gender distribution, total cell number and subset yield did not differ between patients and healthy donors. Across all samples, about 110 million sorted cells were examined, and cell number per subset correlated strongly with RNA yield. The study compared the TCRB repertoires of sorted circulating CD4+ T cell subsets in recently diagnosed type 1 diabetes patients with those in matched healthy donors. Regulatory and stem cell-like memory subsets were isolated from only 8 patients and roughly 8 healthy donors, whereas naive and central memory subsets came from all 30 or so donors.

Here is what the overall study found, with its caveats: In all four CD4+ subsets, TCRB CDR3 length was moderately but significantly shorter in type 1 diabetes patients. The naive, central memory and regulatory TCRB repertoires appeared to resemble one another more closely among patients than among healthy donors. At VDJ recombination sites, patients with type 1 diabetes made fewer insertions and deleted more nucleotides, a pattern implying thymic rearrangement abnormalities. Sequencing cDNA rather than genomic DNA could over-represent highly expressing activated cells, although activation and CD3 levels did not differ between groups. Shorter templates might have been favored by PCR, but patient and control samples were amplified and corrected together, so both groups would have been affected equally by any skew. Because small numbers of individuals were included in the HLA sub-analyses, any influence of HLA type on TCRB rearrangement was left unresolved.

CDR1 and CDR2 were assigned from the germline V gene (reference sequence) as SEHNR and FQNEAQ. The CDR3 measures 15 amino acids from cysteine to phenylalanine. Only the CDR3 portion is preserved as DNA: 45 bases, with reading frame beginning at the first base. V loses 3 bases of germline sequence and J loses 0 bases, and the interval between the two ends is 8 bases. The source of this sequence is a man between 25 and 39 years old with type 1 diabetes. The material sequenced was central memory CD4+ T cells from blood. The receptor chain draws on TRBV7-9 and TRBJ2-2; confidence is insufficient to name the D gene. Here is the DNA: TGTGCCAGCAGCTTCACGGTCGCGAACACCGGGGAGCTGTTTTTT. Translated, this is CASSFTVANTGELFF.